Sequencing of this T cell receptor (beta chain) was carried out in a study of cytomegalovirus exposure and HLA in healthy donors. Overall study findings and caveats: In a later analysis, specific HLA alleles were associated with about 18,000 TCR beta sequences at a 0.05 false discovery rate. In a later analysis, across HLA loci, associated TCR counts were highest for DRB1, lowest for HLA-C. The authors later linked a missense DCLRE1C variant to TCR beta V- and J-gene trimming. Fewer N-insertions (relative to the approximately 670-donor mean) were reportedly seen in an Asian-associated ancestry cluster in a later analysis.

With 60 Vbeta and 13 Jbeta primers, the PCR was carried out. Repertoires were generated with immunoSEQ multiplex PCR, while TCRdb's copy carries only in-frame clones and drops some. In the table there are more than 85,000 clones, around three quarters of which are singletons. A note on this clone: The antigen is not known.

What was sequenced was PBMCs. This TCR was sampled from a female donor in good health and CMV-seropositive.

CDR3 region: CASSYTDNYGYTF. In DNA, the CDR3 is TGTGCCAGCAGTTACACAGATAACTATGGCTACACCTTC. V gene TRBV6-6 combines with J gene TRBJ1-2, with D unclear. V lost 2 bases and J lost 1, with 5 bases in between. The germline V gene encodes CDR1 MNHNY and CDR2 SVGAGI (reference sequence). The CDR3 covers 13 residues.